This TCR beta chain was recorded in a study of shared clonotypes between healthy human individuals. Germline-derived CDR1 and CDR2 are MDHEN and SYDVKM. The CDR3 totals 12 residues. V was pared by 4 bases and J by 8 bases, with 11 bases between. The repertoire was sequenced with immunoSEQ multiplex PCR; TCRdb's copy has only in-frame clones and lacks some. Of 2 million to 3 million clones listed, 93% are singletons. Concerning this clone itself: The antigen remains unidentified.

Study results and limitations: The four-donor shared clonotypes exceeded non-shared clonotypes in generation probability, with non-shared ones scoring lower.

Material for sequencing was naive CD4+ T cells from PBMCs. Specified subset: CD45RA+ positively selected. The TCR originated in a man in his late teens or twenties in good health. Some clones in this sample may be carry-over from other donors' samples. The chain combines TRBV28 with TRBJ1-2, with TRBD1 as a possible D gene (5 bases). The CDR3, as DNA: TGTGCCAGCAGTTGGGGCCCGTCGGGCTACACCTTC. It specifies CASSWGPSGYTF.